This TCR beta chain was observed in a study of identical twins (dated by TCRdb to between 2015 and 2016). Background on the whole study: To test whether fetal clonotypes persist, this study deep-sequenced TCR alpha and beta repertoires from monozygotic twins, from unrelated adults of various ages, and from cord blood. Replicate twin experiments were performed at different times using different library preparation protocols to rule out contamination.

Overall results and qualifications from the work: Because the same donors could not be followed over many years, conclusions were based on cross-sectional statistical analysis. Abundant cord blood beta clonotypes had fewer insertions, young adult naive repertoires showed a similar but weaker trend, and memory repertoires showed no such trend. Zero-insertion analyses could be partly confounded by invariant T cells such as MAIT and iNKT, though diverse VJ usage argued against such confounding for most clonotypes. In beta out-of-frame sequences, excess twin sharing was weaker, because having fewer shared sequences lowered the signal-to-noise ratio. Recombination models systematically underestimated out-of-frame TCR alpha sharing in monozygotic twins but agreed with sharing between unrelated individuals. Compared with coincidental sharing between unrelated individuals, out-of-frame TCR alpha sequences shared between twins had an excess of sequences with low generation probability.

This clonotype was observed many times. The target of this receptor is not known. Relative to the germline gene, one junction end is altered; a read error may explain this. Counted from cysteine to phenylalanine, this CDR3 has 13 amino acids. Of the read, only the CDR3 DNA is kept; its 39 bases are in frame from base 1. The germline V gene provides CDR1 SGHRS and CDR2 YFSETQ. Libraries were built with 5' RACE. Sequencer: Illumina HiSeq 2000. A universal primer binding site was introduced by template switching, and a unique molecular identifier was present in the final cDNA, enabling accurate counting of TCR cDNA molecules. First-strand cDNA for TCR alpha and beta chains was synthesized from specific primers in the conserved constant-segment region. To control for contamination, every cDNA library carried two barcodes: a SMART-Mk sample barcode plus Illumina barcodes. Two successive PCR steps introduced TruSeq adapter sequences along with Illumina sample barcodes. Sequencing of the TCR alpha and beta cDNA libraries was done on the Illumina HiSeq platform using custom primers. The published analysis was carried out like this. Raw reads were processed with MiGEC to extract unique molecular identifiers, and MiXCR was used to determine CDR3 positions. Recombination models were inferred per individual with the repgenHMM and IGoR tools using an EM algorithm. The analysis of shared clonotypes was done with the tcR package in R, with sharing normalized by the product of cloneset sizes. Out-of-frame nonproductive sequences were analyzed to study raw recombination free of thymic and clonal selection effects. TCRdb's own reprocessing of the public reads used fastp at Q25 and MiXCR and kept productive beta chains. Rows with a matching CDR3 protein are joined into one entry that keeps the most common DNA and genes. The V and J calls, along with clone size, are taken from TCRdb and not from the paper's own processing. This sample lists about 900,000 distinct CDR3 sequences; roughly an eighth were detected once. The top ten hold 1.5% to 2% of the sample.

Every donor in the study was a healthy Caucasian. The twin cohort comprised three pairs of female monozygotic twins, all aged roughly 18 to 29 years. Peripheral blood mononuclear cells were used as the source from which RNA for TCR libraries was isolated. The same data also went into a second study, on yellow fever vaccine responses in identical twins. In that second paper, the authors write: The authors reported that the T cell response to vaccination in identical twins appeared partly convergent and partly personalized. Focusing on identical twins, the study followed the T cell clones that responded to the vaccine, and did so with precision.

The V and J segments used are TRBV5-1 and TRBJ2-5; TRBD1 is a possible D gene, resting on 6 matching bases. The receptor's source is a woman aged 18-29 years in good health. The sample consisted of PBMCs. CDR3 sequence: CASSLTGGETQYF. The DNA reads TGTGCCAGCAGCTTGACAGGAGGAGAGACCCAGTACTTC.